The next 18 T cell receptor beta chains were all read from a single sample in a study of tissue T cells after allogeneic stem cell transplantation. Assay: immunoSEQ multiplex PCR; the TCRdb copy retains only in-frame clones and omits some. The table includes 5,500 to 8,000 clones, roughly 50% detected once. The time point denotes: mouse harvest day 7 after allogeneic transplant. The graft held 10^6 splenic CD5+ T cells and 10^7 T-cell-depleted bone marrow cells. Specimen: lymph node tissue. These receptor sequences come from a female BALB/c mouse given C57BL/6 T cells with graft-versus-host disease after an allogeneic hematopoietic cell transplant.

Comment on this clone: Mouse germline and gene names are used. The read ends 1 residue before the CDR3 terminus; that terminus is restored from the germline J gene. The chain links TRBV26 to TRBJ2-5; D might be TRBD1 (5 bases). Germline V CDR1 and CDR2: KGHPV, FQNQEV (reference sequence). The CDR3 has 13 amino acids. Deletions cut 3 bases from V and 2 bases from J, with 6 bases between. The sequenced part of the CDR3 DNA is TGTGCCAGCAGTCTACAGGCCCAAGACACCCAGTAC. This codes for CASSLQAQDTQY. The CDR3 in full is CASSLQAQDTQYF.

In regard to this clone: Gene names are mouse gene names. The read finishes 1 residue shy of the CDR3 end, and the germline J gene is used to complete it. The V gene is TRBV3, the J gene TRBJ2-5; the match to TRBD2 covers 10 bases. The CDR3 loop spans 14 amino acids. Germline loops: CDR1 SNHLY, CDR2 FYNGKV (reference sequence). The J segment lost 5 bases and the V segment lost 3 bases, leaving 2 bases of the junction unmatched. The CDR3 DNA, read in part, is TGTGCCAGCAGCTTGGGACTGGGGCTAGACACCCAGTAC. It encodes CASSLGLGLDTQY. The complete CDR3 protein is CASSLGLGLDTQYF.

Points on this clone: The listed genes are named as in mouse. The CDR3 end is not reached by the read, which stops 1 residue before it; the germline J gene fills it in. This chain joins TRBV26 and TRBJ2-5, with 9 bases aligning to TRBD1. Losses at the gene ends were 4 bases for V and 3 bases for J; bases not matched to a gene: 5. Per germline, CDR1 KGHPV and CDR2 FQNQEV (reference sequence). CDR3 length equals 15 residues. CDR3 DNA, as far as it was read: TGTGCCAGCAGTCCCGGACAGGGGAGGCAAGACACCCAGTAC. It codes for CASSPGQGRQDTQY. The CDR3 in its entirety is CASSPGQGRQDTQYF.

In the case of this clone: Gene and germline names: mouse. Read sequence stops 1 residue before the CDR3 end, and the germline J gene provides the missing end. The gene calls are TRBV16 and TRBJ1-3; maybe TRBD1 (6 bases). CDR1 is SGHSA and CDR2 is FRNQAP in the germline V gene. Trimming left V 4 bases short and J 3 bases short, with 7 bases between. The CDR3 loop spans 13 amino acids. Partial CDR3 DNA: TGTGCAAGCAGCTGGACAGATGGAAATACGCTCTAT. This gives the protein CASSWTDGNTLY. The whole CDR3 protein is CASSWTDGNTLYF.

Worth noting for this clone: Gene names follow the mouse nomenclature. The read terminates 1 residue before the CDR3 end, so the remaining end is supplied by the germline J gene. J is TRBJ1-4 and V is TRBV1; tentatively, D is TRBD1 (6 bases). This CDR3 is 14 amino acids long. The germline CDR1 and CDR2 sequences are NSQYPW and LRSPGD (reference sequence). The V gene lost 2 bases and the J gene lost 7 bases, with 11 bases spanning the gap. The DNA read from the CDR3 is TGCACCTGCAGTGCACAGGGGTGGAGCGAAAGATTATTT. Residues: CTCSAQGWSERLF. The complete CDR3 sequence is CTCSAQGWSERLFF.

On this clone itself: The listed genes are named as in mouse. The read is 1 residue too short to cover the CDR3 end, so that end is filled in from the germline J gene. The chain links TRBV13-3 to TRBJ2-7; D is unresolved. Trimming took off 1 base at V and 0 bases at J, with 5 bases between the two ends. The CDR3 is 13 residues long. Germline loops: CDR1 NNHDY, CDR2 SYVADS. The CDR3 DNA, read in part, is TGTGCCAGCAGTGATCTGGACTCCTATGAACAGTAC. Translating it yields CASSDLDSYEQY. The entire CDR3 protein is CASSDLDSYEQYF.

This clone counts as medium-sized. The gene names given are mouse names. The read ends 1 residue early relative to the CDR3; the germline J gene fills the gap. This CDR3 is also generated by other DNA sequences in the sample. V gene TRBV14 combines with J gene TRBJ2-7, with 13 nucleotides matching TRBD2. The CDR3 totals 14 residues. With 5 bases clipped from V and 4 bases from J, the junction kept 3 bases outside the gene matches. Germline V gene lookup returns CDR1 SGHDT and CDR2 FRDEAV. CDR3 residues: CASSPGLGGYEQYF. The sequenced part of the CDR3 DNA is TGTGCCAGCAGCCCGGGACTGGGGGGGTATGAACAGTAC.

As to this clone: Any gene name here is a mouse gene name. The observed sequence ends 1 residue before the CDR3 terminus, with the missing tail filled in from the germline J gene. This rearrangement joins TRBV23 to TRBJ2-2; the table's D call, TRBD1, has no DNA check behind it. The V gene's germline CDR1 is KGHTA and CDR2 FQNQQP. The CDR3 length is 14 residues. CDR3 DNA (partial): TGCTCCAGCAGCCGGACAGGGGACACCGGGCAGCTCTAC. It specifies CSSSRTGDTGQLY. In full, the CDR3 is CSSSRTGDTGQLYF.

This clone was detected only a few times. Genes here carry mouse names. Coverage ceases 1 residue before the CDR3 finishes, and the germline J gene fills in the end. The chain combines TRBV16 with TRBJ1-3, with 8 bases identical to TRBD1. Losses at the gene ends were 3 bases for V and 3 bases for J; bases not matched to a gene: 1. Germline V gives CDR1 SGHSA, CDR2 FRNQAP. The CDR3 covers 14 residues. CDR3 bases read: TGTGCAAGCAGCTTGACAGGGGTTGGAAATACGCTCTAT. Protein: CASSLTGVGNTLY. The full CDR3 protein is CASSLTGVGNTLYF.

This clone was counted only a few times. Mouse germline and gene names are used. The covered CDR3 bases are TGTGCCAGCAGCCAGGGGGACAGGACCTATGAACAGTAC. Translated: CASSQGDRTYEQY. The whole CDR3 reads CASSQGDRTYEQYF. The chain links TRBV5 to TRBJ2-7, with 8 bases that match TRBD1. The CDR3 extends 1 residue past the end of the read, so its final part is completed from the germline J gene. Germline V lookup: CDR1 LGHNA, CDR2 YNLKQL (reference sequence). With V trimmed by 3 bases and J by 2 bases, 3 bases remained unmatched. CDR3 length equals 14 residues.

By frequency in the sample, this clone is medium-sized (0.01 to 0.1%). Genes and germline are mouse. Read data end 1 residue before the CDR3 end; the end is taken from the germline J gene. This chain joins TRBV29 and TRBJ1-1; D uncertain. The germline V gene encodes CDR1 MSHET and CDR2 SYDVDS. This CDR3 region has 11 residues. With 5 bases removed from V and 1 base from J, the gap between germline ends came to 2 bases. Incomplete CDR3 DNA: TGTGCTAGCAGTCAAAACACAGAAGTCTTC. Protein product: CASSQNTEVF. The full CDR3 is CASSQNTEVFF.

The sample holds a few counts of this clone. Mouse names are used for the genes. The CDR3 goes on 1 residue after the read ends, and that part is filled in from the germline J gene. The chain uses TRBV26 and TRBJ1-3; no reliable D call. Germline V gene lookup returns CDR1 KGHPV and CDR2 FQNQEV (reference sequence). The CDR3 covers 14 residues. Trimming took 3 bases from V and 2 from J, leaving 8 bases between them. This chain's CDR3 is CASSLEGTGNTLYF. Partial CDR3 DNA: TGTGCCAGCAGTCTAGAGGGTACTGGAAATACGCTCTAT.

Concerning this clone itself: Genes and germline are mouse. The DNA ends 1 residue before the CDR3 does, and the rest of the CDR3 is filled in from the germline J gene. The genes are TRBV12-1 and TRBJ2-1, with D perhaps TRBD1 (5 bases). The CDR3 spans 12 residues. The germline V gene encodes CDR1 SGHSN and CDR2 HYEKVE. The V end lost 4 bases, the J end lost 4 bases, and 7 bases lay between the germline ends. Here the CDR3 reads CASSPGYAEQFF. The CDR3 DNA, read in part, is TGTGCCAGCTCCCCAGGGTATGCTGAGCAGTTC.

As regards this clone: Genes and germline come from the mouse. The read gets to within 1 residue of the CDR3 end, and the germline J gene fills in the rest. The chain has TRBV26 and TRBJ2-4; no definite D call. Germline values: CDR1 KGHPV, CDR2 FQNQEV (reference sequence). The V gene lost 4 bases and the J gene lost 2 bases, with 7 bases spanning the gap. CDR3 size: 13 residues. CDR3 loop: CASSPLYQNTLYF. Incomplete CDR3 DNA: TGTGCCAGCAGTCCCCTGTATCAAAACACCTTGTAC. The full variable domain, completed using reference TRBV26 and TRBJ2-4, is NSKVIQTPRYLVKGQGQKAKMRCIPEKGHPVVFWYQQNKNNEFKFLINFQNQEVLQQIDMTEKRFSAECPSNSPCSLEIQSSEAGDSALYLCASSPLYQNTLYFGAGTRLSVL.

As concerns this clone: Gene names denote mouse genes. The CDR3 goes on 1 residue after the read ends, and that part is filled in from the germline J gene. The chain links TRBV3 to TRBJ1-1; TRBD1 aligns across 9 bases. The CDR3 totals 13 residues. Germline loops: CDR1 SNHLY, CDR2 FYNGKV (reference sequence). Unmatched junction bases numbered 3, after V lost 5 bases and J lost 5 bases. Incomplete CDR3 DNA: TGTGCCAGCAGCGACGGGACAGGGACAGAAGTCTTC. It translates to CASSDGTGTEVF. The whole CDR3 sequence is CASSDGTGTEVFF.

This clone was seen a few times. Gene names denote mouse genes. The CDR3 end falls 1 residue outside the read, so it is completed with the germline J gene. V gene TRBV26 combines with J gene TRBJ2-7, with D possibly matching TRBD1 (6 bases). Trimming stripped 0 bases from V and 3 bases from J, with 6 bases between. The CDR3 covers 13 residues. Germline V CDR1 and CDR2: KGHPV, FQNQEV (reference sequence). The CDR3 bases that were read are TGTGCCAGCAGTCTGTCCAGGGGCTATGAACAGTAC. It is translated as CASSLSRGYEQY. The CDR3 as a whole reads CASSLSRGYEQYF.

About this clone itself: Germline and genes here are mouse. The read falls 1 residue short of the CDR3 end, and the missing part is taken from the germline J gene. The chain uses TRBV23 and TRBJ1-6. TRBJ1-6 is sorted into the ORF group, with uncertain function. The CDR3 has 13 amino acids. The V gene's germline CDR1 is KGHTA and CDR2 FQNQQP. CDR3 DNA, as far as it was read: TGCTCCAGCAGTCAATCTCACAATTCGCCCCTCTAC. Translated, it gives CSSSQSHNSPLY. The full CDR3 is CSSSQSHNSPLYF.

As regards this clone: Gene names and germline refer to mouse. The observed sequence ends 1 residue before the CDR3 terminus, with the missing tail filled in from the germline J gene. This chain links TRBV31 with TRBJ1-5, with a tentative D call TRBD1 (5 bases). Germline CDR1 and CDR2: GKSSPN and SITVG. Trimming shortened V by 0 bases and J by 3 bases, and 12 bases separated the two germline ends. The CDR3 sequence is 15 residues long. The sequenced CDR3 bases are TGTGCCTGGAGTCTAAATGCGGGGGGCAACCAGGCTCCGCTT. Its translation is CAWSLNAGGNQAPL. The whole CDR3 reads CAWSLNAGGNQAPLF. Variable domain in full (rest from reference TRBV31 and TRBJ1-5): AQTIHQWPVAEIKAVGSPLSLGCTIKGKSSPNLYWYWQATGGTLQQLFYSITVGQVESVVQLNLSASRPKDDQFILSTEKLLLSHSGFYLCAWSLNAGGNQAPLFGEGTRLSVL.